This T cell receptor (beta chain) was recovered during a study of technical replicates of blood from several donors. The method was immunoSEQ multiplex PCR; TCRdb's version includes in-frame clones alone and lacks a portion of them. The sample lists tens of thousands of clones; 96% were seen once. The specimen sequenced was T cells isolated from PBMCs. This receptor was taken from a human donor in good health.

CDR3 DNA: TGTGCCAGTACCCGGGACTTCTCGGGGGTGGGTGAGCAGTTCTTC. It is translated as CASTRDFSGVGEQFF. V usage is TRBV19 and J usage is TRBJ2-1; D might be TRBD2 (6 bases). Germline V gene data show CDR1 as LNHDA and CDR2 as SQIVND (reference sequence). V lost 7 bases, J lost 9 bases, and 22 bases lay in between. This CDR3 comprises 15 residues.